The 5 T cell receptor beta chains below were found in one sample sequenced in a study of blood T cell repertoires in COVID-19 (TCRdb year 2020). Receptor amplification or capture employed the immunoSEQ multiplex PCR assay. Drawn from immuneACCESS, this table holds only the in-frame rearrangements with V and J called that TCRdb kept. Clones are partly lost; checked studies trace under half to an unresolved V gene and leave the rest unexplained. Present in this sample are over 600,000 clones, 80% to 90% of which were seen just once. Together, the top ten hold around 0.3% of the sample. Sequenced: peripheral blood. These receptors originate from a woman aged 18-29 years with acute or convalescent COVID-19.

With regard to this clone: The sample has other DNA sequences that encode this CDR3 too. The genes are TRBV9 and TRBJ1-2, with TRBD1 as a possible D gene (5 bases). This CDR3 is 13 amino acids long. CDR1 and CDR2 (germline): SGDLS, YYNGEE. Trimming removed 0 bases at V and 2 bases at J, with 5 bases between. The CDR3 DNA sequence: TGTGCCAGCAGCGTAGGACAGAACTATGGCTACACCTTC. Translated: CASSVGQNYGYTF.

CDR3 coding DNA: TGTGCCAGCAGCAAAGCGCGACAGAATCAGCCCCAGCATTTT. This encodes CASSKARQNQPQHF. The chain couples TRBV21-1 to TRBJ1-5; TRBD1 is the table's D call and was not checked against the DNA. TRBV21-1 is an annotated pseudogene. The CDR3 consists of 14 residues.

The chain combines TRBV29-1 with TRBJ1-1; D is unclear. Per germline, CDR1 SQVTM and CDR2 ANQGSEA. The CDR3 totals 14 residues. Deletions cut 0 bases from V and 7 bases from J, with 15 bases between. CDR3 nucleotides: TGCAGCGTTGAAGAGGAACCGGAGTCGAGTGAAGCTTTCTTT. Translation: CSVEEEPESSEAFF.

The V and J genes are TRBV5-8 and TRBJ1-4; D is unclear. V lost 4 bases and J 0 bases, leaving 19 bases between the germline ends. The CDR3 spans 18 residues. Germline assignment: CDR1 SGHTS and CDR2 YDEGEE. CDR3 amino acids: CASSPGTRTGATNEKLFF. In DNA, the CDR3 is TGTGCCAGCAGCCCGGGAACCCGAACCGGCGCAACTAATGAAAAACTGTTTTTT.

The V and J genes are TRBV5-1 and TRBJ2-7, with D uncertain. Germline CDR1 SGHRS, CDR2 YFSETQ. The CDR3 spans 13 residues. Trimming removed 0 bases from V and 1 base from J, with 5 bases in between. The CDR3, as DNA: TGCGCCAGCAGCTTGGTCGTTTCCTACGAGCAGTACTTC. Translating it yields CASSLVVSYEQYF.